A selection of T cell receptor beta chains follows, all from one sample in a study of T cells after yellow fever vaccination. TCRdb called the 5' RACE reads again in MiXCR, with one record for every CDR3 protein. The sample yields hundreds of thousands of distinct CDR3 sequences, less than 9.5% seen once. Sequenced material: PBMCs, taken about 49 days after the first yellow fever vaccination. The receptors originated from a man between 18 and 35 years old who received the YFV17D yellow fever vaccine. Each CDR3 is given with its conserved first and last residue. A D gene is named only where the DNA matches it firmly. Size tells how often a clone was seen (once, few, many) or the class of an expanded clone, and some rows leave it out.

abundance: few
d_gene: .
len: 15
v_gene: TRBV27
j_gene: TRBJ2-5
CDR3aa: CASSLLGARKETQYF
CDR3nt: TGTGCCAGCAGTTTATTAGGGGCTAGGAAGGAGACCCAGTACTTC

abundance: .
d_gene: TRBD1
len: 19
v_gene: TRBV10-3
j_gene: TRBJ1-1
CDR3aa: CAILPGQGASGPMNTEAFF
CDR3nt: TGTGCCATCCTTCCGGGACAGGGGGCAAGCGGGCCCATGAACACTGAAGCTTTCTTT

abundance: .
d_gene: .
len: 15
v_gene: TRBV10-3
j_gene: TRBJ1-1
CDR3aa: CAIPEGVHVNTEAFF
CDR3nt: TGTGCCATCCCCGAAGGGGTGCATGTGAACACTGAAGCTTTCTTT

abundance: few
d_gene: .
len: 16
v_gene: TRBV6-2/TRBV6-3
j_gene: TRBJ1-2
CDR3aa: CASSALEPLGDYGYTF
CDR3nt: TGTGCCAGCAGTGCCCTGGAGCCACTGGGGGACTATGGCTACACCTTC

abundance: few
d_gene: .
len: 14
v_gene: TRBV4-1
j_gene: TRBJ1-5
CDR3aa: CASSQVDRDSPQHF
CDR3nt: TGCGCCAGCAGCCAAGTTGACCGGGACTCGCCCCAGCATTTT

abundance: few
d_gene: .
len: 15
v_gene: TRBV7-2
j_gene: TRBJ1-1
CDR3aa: CASSIQGGGNTEAFF
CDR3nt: TGTGCCAGCAGCATTCAGGGAGGGGGGAACACTGAAGCTTTCTTT

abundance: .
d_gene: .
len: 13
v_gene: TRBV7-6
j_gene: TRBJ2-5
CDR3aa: CASSFSYQETQYF
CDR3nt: TGTGCCAGCAGCTTTTCCTACCAAGAGACCCAGTACTTC

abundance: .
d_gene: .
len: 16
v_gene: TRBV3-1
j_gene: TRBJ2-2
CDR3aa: CASTSWGGLNTGELFF
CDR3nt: TGTGCCAGCACCTCTTGGGGGGGCCTGAACACCGGGGAGCTGTTTTTT

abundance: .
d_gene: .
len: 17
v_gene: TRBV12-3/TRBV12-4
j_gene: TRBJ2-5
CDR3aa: CASSLVGRNFSTGTQYF
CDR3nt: TGTGCCAGCAGTTTAGTAGGTAGAAACTTCTCGACAGGGACCCAGTACTTC

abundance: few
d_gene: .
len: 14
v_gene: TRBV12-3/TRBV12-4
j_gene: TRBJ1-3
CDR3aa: CASSLFRTGNTIYF
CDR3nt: TGTGCCAGCAGTTTGTTCCGCACTGGAAACACCATATATTTT

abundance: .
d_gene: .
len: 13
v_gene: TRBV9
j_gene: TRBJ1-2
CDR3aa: CASSAALLDGYTF
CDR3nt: TGTGCCAGCAGCGCCGCGCTGCTCGATGGCTACACCTTC

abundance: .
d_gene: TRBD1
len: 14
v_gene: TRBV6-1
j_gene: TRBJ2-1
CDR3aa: CASRPGQGNNEQFF
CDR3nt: TGTGCCAGCAGGCCGGGACAGGGAAACAATGAGCAGTTCTTC

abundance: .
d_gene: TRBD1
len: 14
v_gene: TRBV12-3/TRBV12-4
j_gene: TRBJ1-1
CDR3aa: CASTRTGRNTEAFF
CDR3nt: TGTGCCAGCACCAGGACAGGGCGGAACACTGAAGCTTTCTTT

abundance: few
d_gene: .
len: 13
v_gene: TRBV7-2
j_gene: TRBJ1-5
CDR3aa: CASSSASGQPQHF
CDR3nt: TGTGCCAGCAGTTCAGCCTCTGGGCAGCCCCAGCATTTT

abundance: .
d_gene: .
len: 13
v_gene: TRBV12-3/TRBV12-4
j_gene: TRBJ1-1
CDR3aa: CASSFPLGTEAFF
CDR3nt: TGTGCCAGCAGTTTTCCGCTGGGCACTGAAGCTTTCTTT

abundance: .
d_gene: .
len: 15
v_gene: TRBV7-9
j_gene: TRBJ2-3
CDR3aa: CATTGVGDRTDTQYF
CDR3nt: TGTGCCACCACGGGCGTCGGGGACCGCACAGATACGCAGTATTTT

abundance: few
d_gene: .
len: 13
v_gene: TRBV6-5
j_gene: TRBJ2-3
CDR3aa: CASSWGETDTQYF
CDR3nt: TGTGCCAGCAGTTGGGGAGAGACAGATACGCAGTATTTT

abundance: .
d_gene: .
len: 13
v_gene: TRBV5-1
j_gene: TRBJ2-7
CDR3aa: CASSLDKVYEQYF
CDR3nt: TGCGCCAGCAGCTTGGACAAAGTCTACGAGCAGTACTTC

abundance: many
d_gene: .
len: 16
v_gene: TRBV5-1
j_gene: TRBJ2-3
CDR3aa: CASSPGLFGGSDTQYF
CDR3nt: TGCGCCAGCAGCCCTGGACTCTTTGGAGGGTCAGATACGCAGTATTTT

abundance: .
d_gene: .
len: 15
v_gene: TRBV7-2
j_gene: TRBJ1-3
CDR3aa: CASSLGRRLENTIYF
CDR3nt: TGTGCCAGCAGCCTGGGACGGAGGCTGGAAAACACCATATATTTT

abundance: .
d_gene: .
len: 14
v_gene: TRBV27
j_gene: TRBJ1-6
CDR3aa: CASRIPGGGSPLHF
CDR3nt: TGTGCCAGCAGGATCCCGGGGGGCGGTTCACCCCTCCACTTT

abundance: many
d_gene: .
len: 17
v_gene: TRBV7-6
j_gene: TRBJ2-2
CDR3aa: CASSLPGPPFLTGELFF
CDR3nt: TGTGCCAGCAGCTTGCCGGGACCGCCATTTTTAACCGGGGAGCTGTTTTTT

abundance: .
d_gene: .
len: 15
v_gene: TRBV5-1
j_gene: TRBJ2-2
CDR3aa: CASSFSLVQAGELFF
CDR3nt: TGCGCCAGCAGCTTCTCTTTGGTACAGGCCGGGGAGCTGTTTTTT

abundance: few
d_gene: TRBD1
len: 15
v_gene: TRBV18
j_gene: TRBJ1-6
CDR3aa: CASSNSGTGGSPLHF
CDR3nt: TGTGCCAGCTCAAACTCCGGGACAGGGGGTTCACCCCTCCACTTT

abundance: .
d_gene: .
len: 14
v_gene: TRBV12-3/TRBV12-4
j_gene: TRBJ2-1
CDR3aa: CASSHMASYNEQFF
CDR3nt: TGTGCCAGCAGTCACATGGCATCCTACAATGAGCAGTTCTTC